The TCR beta chain described here comes from a study of blood T cell repertoires in COVID-19. Study-wide background: The United States, Italy and Spain were the sources of the acute and convalescent COVID-19 samples. Sources were T cells, B-cell-depleted T cells, or PBMCs; the material itself was cDNA or gDNA.

This CDR3 comprises 12 residues. Germline CDR1 is MGHRA and CDR2 is YSYEKL. The V end was cut by 0 bases, the J end by 4 bases, with 4 bases between. Authors' processing steps: Researchers report that nucleated cell counts were estimated from reference gene primer amplification. The assay was immunoSEQ multiplex PCR, and TCRdb's table has in-frame clones only and misses some. V, J and clone size are those of that table, while D and trimming were read from the DNA. The repertoire includes about 270,000 clones, 85% to 90% of them detected once, and about 4% sits in the top ten. Those enrolled, adults aged 18 to 89 years, came from 25 or so US areas.

Sequences were obtained from PBMCs or T cells enriched from blood (not recorded which). The TCR comes from a woman in her 30s with acute COVID-19. The chain couples TRBV4-1 to TRBJ2-7; D uncertain. CDR3 in DNA: TGCGCCAGCAGCCAAGAGGCTTACGAGCAGTACTTC. Its translation is CASSQEAYEQYF.